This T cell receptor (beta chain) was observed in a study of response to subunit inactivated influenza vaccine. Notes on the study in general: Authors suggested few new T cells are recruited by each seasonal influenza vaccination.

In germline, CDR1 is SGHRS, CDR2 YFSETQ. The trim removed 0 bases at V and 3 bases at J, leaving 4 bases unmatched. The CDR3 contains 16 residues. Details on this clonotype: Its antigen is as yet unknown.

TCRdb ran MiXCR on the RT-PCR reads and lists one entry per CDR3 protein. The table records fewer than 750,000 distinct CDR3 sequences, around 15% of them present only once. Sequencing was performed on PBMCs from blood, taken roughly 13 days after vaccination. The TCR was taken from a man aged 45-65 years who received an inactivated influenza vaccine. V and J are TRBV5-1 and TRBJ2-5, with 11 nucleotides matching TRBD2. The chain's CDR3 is CASSLAGTSGKETQYF. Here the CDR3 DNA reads TGCGCCAGCAGCTTGGCCGGGACTAGCGGTAAAGAGACCCAGTACTTC.